This TCR beta chain was recovered during a study of blood T cell repertoires in COVID-19 (dated by TCRdb to 2020 to 2021). Regarding the study in general: The collaborator samples originated in the United States, Italy and Spain and spanned the acute and convalescent phases of COVID-19. Sample metadata almost always included a de-identified subject ID, COVID-19 status, age in years and sex. Where HLA class I and class II types were available, the types were taken from metadata supplied by the sample provider, not from assay-based typing. The samples were drawn from two sources: the first 160 participants of the ongoing ImmuneRACE study, and 1,000 to 1,500 subjects contributed by 6 global collaborators. The repertoires were released in a freely available public database meant as a resource for research on the immune response to SARS-CoV-2. The prospective study material was composed of cDNA or gDNA derived from T cells, B-cell-depleted T cells, or PBMCs. Deeply sampled blood TCRbeta repertoires from subjects exposed to, actively infected with, or recovered from COVID-19 were included in the dataset.

For this clone: Which antigen it targets is not known. No base quality information exists; no much larger clone differs at one position.

Participants in the prospective study were enrolled through a virtual design, were aged roughly 18 to 90 years, and lived in roughly 24 United States geographic areas. In the prospective study, cohorts were assigned on the basis of participant-reported clinical history obtained from a screening survey and a study questionnaire. ImmuneRACE Cohort 3 recovered participants were defined by two consecutive negative NP/OP PCR tests, healthcare professional clearance, or symptom resolution. In the prospective study, mobile phlebotomists collected whole blood, serum and a nasopharyngeal or oropharyngeal swab from each participant. Participants in the prospective study had the option to provide additional blood draws and questionnaires over a roughly 2-month period. Before DNA extraction, prospective study blood samples were shipped either frozen or at room temperature. What the study reported, not specific to this receptor: Clinical and demographic metadata were provided uncurated, with the amount varying by source and participant.

TCRbeta CDR3 regions were amplified from genomic DNA by means of the immunoSEQ Assay, a bias-controlled multiplex PCR. Turning to the authors' computational methods: Nucleated cell counts per sample were estimated from amplification of reference gene primers within the assay. Sequence reads were collapsed and filtered to measure the absolute abundance of every unique TCRbeta CDR3 rearrangement. Productive Simpson clonality was computed per sample as the square root of Simpson's diversity index over productive rearrangements. Sourced from immuneACCESS, this table was stored by TCRdb with only in-frame sequences that have V and J called. A share of the clones is absent; for the studies checked, an unresolved V gene accounts for under half, and the remainder has no known explanation. That table gives V, J and clone size, and the DNA gave D and trimming. The table for this sample lists 300,000 to 400,000 clones; roughly nine tenths of them were counted only once. 2% to 3% of the sample lies in the top ten.

The receptor was derived from a man aged 55 to 70 who had recovered from COVID-19. The sample consisted of PBMCs or T cells enriched from blood (not recorded which).

The CDR3 sequence is CASTNRGHAFF. In nucleotide form, the sequence is TGTGCCAGCACCAACAGGGGGCACGCTTTCTTT. Here the chain combines TRBV2 and TRBJ1-1; 9 central nucleotides agree with TRBD1. CDR1 and CDR2 are read off the germline V gene as SNHLY and FYNNEI. The CDR3 covers 11 residues, taking in both the cysteine and the phenylalanine. The read is trimmed to its CDR3 DNA, 33 bases read in frame from base 1. Germline trimming: 7 bases from V, 11 bases from J; junction bases outside gene matches: 5.